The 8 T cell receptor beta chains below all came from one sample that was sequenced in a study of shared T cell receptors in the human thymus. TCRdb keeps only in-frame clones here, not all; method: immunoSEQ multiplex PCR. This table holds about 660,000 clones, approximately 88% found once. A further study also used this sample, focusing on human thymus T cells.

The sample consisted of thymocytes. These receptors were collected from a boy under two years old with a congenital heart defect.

DNA for the CDR3: TGTGCCAGCAGTAACGGGATTTACAATGAGCAGTTCTTC. This codes for CASSNGIYNEQFF. The rearrangement links TRBV27 to TRBJ2-1; D might be TRBD2 (5 bases). The CDR3 contains 13 residues. Germline-derived CDR1 and CDR2 are MNHEY and SMNVEV (reference sequence). V lost 5 bases, J lost 4 bases, and 9 bases lay in between.

CDR3 bases: TGTGCCAGCAGTTTATCGAGAGCTACAGGGGGTAAAATTTATGGCTACACCTTC. Its translation: CASSLSRATGGKIYGYTF. The rearrangement links TRBV27 to TRBJ1-2; 8 bases match TRBD1. The CDR3 extends over 18 amino acids. The junction had 14 bases not matched to a gene; V was cut back by 0 bases and J by 5 bases. Germline CDR1 is MNHEY and CDR2 is SMNVEV (reference sequence).

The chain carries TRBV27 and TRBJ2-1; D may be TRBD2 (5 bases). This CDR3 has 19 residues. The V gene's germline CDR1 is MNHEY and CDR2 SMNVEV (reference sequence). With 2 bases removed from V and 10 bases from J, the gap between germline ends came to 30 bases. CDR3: CASSLRRPQYNPPGKEQFF. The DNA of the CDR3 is TGTGCCAGCAGTTTAAGGCGTCCCCAATACAACCCCCCGGGAAAGGAGCAGTTCTTC.

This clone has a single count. CDR3 coding DNA: TGTGCCAGCAGCTTGGTTAATAGGGACAGGGTGCCAGAGACCCAGTACTTC. Its protein product is CASSLVNRDRVPETQYF. V gene TRBV5-5 combines with J gene TRBJ2-5; 9 bases map to TRBD1. CDR1 and CDR2 from the germline V gene are SGHKS and YYEKEE (reference sequence). The CDR3 spans 17 residues. The V gene end was trimmed by 0 bases and the J gene end by 4 bases; junction bases not matched to a gene: 10.

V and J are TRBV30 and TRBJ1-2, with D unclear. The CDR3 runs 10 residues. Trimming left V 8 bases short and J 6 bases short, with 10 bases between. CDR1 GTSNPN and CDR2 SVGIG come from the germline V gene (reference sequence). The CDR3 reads CAPPGNGYTF. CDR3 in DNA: TGTGCCCCTCCAGGCAATGGCTACACCTTC.

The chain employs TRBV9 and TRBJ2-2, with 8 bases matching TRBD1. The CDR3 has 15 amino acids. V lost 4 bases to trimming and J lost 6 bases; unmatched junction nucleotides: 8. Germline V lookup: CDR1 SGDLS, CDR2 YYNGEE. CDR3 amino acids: CASSFRQGIPGELFF. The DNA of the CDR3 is TGTGCCAGCAGCTTTAGACAGGGGATCCCCGGGGAGCTGTTTTTT.

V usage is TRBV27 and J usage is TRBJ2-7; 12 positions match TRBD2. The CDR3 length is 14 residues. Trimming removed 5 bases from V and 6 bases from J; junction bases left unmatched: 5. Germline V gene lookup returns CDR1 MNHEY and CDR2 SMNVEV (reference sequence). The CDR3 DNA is TGTGCCAGCAGTCTACTAGCGGGAGGCGGCGAGCAGTACTTC. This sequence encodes CASSLLAGGGEQYF.

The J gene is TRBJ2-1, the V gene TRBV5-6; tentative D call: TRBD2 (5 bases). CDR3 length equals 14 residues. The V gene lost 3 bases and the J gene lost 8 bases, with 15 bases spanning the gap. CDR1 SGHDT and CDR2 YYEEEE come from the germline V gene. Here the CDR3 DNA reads TGTGCCAGCAGCTCAACGGGGAAGGACTATGAGCAGTTCTTC. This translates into CASSSTGKDYEQFF.